This T cell receptor beta chain originates from a study of blood T cell repertoires in COVID-19. The germline CDR1 and CDR2 sequences are SGHDN and FVKESK. The CDR3 runs 16 residues. V lost 0 bases and J lost 8, with 19 bases in between. Methods used by the authors: Amplification with reference gene primers provided the estimates of nucleated cell counts. TCRdb's copy holds only in-frame clones and misses some; the assay was immunoSEQ multiplex PCR. The V and J calls and clone size come from that table; D and trimming were worked out from the DNA. The table shows 100,000 to 150,000 clones, with roughly 80% occurring only once.

This clonotype was obtained from a man aged 55 to 70 with acute or convalescent COVID-19. Sequencing used peripheral blood. The chain joins TRBV14 to TRBJ1-2; D possibly corresponds to TRBD1 (6 bases). This chain's CDR3 is CASSQEQGVWSGGYTF. The CDR3 coding sequence is TGTGCCAGCAGCCAAGAACAGGGAGTTTGGAGTGGGGGCTACACCTTC.